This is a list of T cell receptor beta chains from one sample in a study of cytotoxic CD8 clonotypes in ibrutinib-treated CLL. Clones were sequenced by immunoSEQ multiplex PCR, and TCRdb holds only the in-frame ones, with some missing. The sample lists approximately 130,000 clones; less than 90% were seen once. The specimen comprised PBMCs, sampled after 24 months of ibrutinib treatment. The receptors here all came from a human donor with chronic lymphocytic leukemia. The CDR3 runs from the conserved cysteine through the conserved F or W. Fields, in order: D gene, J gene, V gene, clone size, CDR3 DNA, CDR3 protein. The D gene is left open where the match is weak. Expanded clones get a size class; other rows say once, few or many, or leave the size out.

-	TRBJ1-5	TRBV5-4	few	TGTGCCAGCAGCTCCCGGGACGACAATCAGCCCCAGCATTTT	CASSSRDDNQPQHF
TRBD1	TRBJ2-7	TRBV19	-	TGTGCCAGTAGTAACGGACAGGTCCTCGAGCAGTACTTC	CASSNGQVLEQYF
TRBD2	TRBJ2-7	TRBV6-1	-	TGTGCCAGCAGTGCCATAAGCGGGGGACAAAGCTACGAGCAGTACTTC	CASSAISGGQSYEQYF
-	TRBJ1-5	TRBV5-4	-	TGTGCCAGCAGCTTGGTAGGTCAGCCCCAGCATTTT	CASSLVGQPQHF
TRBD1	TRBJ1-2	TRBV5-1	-	TGCGCCAGCAGCTCCCATGGACAGGTTTTTGGTATATACTATGGCTACACCTTC	CASSSHGQVFGIYYGYTF
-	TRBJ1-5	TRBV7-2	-	TGTGCCAGCAGCTTAGCGGGCTGGGAGCCCCAGCATTTT	CASSLAGWEPQHF
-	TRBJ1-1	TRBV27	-	TGTGCCAGCAAAATAGGCAGGGTGGCTGAAGCTTTCTTT	CASKIGRVAEAFF
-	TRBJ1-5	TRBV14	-	TGTGCCAGCAGCCACCCCCGGCAGGGCCGCAATCAGCCCCAGCATTTT	CASSHPRQGRNQPQHF
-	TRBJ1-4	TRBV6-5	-	TGTGCCAGCAGTTCGGGGGTTAATGAAAAACTGTTTTTT	CASSSGVNEKLFF
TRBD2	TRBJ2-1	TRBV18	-	TGTGCCAGCTCACCACTCTCGCGGGGGGCGTACAATGAGCAGTTCTTC	CASSPLSRGAYNEQFF
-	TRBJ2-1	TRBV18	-	TGTGCCAGCTCACGTGGACTACACAATGAGCAGTTCTTC	CASSRGLHNEQFF
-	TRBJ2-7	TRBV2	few	TGTGCCAGCAGCGTCGGCCAGTACGAGCAGTACTTC	CASSVGQYEQYF
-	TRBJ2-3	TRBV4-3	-	TGCGCCAGCAGCCAAGATCAGGGGGGGGGCTGGAGCACAGATACGCAGTATTTT	CASSQDQGGGWSTDTQYF
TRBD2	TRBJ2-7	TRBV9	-	TGTGCCAGCAGCGCTATTGGCGGGGGGCCCCCCTACGAGCAGTACTTC	CASSAIGGGPPYEQYF
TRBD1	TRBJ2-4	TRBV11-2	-	TGTGCCAGCAGCACCACAGGGGGCATTCAGTACTTC	CASSTTGGIQYF
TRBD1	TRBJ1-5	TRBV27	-	TGTGCCAGCAGTCTCTCCCGGGACAGGGAGAATTATAGCAATCAGCCCCAGCATTTT	CASSLSRDRENYSNQPQHF
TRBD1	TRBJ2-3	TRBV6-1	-	TGTGCCAGCTCGGGGACAGGGGGGAGAGATACGCAGTATTTT	CASSGTGGRDTQYF
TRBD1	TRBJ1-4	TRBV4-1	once	TGCGCCAGCAGCCAGGTTCCAAGAGGACAGGGGACTAATGAAAAACTGTTTTTT	CASSQVPRGQGTNEKLFF
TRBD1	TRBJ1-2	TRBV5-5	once	TGTGCCAGCAGCTTTCTGACAGGGGGGCCTGGCTACACCTTC	CASSFLTGGPGYTF
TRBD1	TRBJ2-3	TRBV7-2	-	TGTGCCAGCAGCCCCAGGGGGCGGGGCACAGATACGCAGTATTTT	CASSPRGRGTDTQYF
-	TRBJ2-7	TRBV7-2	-	TGTGCCAGCAGCTTAGTGGTTAGGGGCACCTACGAGCAGTACTTC	CASSLVVRGTYEQYF
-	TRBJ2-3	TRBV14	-	TGTGCCAGCAGCCAAGATTTGGATTGGCTCACAGATACGCAGTATTTT	CASSQDLDWLTDTQYF
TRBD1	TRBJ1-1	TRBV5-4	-	TGTGCCAGCAGCTGGGACAGGGGGCGCGGGAACACTGAAGCTTTCTTT	CASSWDRGRGNTEAFF
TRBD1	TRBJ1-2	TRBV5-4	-	TGTGCCAGCAGGCCAGGGACAGGAGGGTATGGCTACACCTTC	CASRPGTGGYGYTF
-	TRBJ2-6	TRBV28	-	TGTGCCACTGGGGGGCCAAGCTCTGGGGCCAACGTCCTGACTTTC	CATGGPSSGANVLTF
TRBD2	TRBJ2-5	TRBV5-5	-	TGTGCCAGCACCGAGACTAGCGGGGGAGGAGAGACCCAGTACTTC	CASTETSGGGETQYF
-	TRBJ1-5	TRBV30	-	TGTGCCTACGGAGGGGACCTCAATCAGCCCCAGCATTTT	CAYGGDLNQPQHF
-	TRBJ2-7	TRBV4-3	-	TGCGCCAGCAGCCAAGATCAGGGGCTAGCGGCTGCCTACGAGCAGTACTTC	CASSQDQGLAAAYEQYF
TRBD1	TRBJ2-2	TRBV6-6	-	TGTGCCAGCAGTAGACAGGGGCCGAACACCGGGGAGCTGTTTTTT	CASSRQGPNTGELFF
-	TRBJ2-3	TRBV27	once	TGTGCCAGCAGTTTTTCGGGGGCGCGGGGGACAGATACGCAGTATTTT	CASSFSGARGTDTQYF
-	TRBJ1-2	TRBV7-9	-	TGTGCCAGCAGCTCCCCAACTGGTCGGTTAAACTATGGCTACACCTTC	CASSSPTGRLNYGYTF
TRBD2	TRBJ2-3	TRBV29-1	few	TGCAGCGTTGGGCCTAGCGGGGGGCGTAGCACAGATACGCAGTATTTT	CSVGPSGGRSTDTQYF
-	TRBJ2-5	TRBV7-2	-	TGTGCCAGCAGCGGCGGGACAGTCCAAGAGACCCAGTACTTC	CASSGGTVQETQYF
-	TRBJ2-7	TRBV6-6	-	TGTGCCAGCAGTTACGTTAGGACAGAACTTTACGAGCAGTACTTC	CASSYVRTELYEQYF
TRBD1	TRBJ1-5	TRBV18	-	TGTGCCAGCTCTCCCGATGGACAGGGGGCTGGACAGCCCCAGCATTTT	CASSPDGQGAGQPQHF
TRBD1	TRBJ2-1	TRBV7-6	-	TGTGCCAGCAGCCCTACCGGGACAGGGCCGCATGAGCAGTTCTTC	CASSPTGTGPHEQFF
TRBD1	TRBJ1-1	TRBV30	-	TGTGCCTGGAGTGCCTGGGCAGGGGGCGGGACTGAAGCTTTCTTT	CAWSAWAGGGTEAFF
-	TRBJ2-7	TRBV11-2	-	TGTGCCAGCAGCTTACTGGTCTCCTACGAGCAGTACTTC	CASSLLVSYEQYF
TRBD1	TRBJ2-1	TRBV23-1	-	TGCGCCAGCAGTCAAGGACAGGGACACTCCTACAATGAGCAGTTCTTC	CASSQGQGHSYNEQFF
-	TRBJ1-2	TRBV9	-	TGTGCCAGCAGCGTAGGACAAGGGCGGTCTGTCTATGGCTACACCTTC	CASSVGQGRSVYGYTF
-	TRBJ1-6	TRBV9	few	TGTGCCAGCAGCGTAGCAGGCAGGGGAACTTCACCCCTCCACTTT	CASSVAGRGTSPLHF
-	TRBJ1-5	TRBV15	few	TGTGCCACCAGCTGGGGGGGGAATCAGCCCCAGCATTTT	CATSWGGNQPQHF
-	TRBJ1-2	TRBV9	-	TGTGCCAGCAGCGTAGTGGGGGGACGTGGCTACACCTTC	CASSVVGGRGYTF
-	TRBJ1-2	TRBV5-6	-	TGTGCCAGCAGCTTAGCAGGGTCTAACTATGGCTACACCTTC	CASSLAGSNYGYTF
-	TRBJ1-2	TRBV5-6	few	TGTGCCAGCAGCTCGCTGTTAGGGGCTTATGGCTACACCTTC	CASSSLLGAYGYTF